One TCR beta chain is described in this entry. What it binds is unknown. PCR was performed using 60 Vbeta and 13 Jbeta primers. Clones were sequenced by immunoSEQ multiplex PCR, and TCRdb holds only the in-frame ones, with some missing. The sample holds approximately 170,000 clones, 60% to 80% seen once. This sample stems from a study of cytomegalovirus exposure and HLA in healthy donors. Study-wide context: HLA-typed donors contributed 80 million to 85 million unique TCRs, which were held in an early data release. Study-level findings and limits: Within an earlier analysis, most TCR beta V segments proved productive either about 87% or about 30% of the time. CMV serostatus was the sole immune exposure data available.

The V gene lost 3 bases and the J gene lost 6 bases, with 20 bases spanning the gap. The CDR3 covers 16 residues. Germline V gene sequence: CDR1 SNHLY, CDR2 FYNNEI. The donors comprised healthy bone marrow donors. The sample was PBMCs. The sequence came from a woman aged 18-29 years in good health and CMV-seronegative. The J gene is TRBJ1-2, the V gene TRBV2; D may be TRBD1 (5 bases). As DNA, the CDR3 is TGTGCCAGCAGTGATCACCCCCTGGGAGGGGCCCATGGCTACACCTTC. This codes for CASSDHPLGGAHGYTF.